Below, 4 T cell receptor beta chains from the same sample are listed, as sequenced in a study of T cells in Graves' hyperthyroidism and ophthalmopathy (dated by TCRdb to between 2019 and 2020). Preparation of the library involved multiplex PCR. Sequencing took place on an Illumina HiSeq 2000. The TCR beta CDR3 regions were amplified from RNA transcripts. The first round of RT-PCR for the TCR CDR3 was performed with the HTBI primer set and the Qiagen OneStep RT-PCR kit. The public reads were reprocessed in TCRdb via fastp at Q25 and MiXCR, keeping in-frame beta chains. Every CDR3 protein is listed once, alongside the most common genes and DNA of its rows. Across this sample there are around 400,000 distinct CDR3 sequences, with roughly 15% seen only once. The ten top clones hold roughly 20% of the sample. Sequencing was performed on blood. The receptors were gathered from an older woman with Graves' ophthalmopathy.

This clonotype was counted many times. The chain carries TRBV30 and TRBJ2-5; 9 positions agree with TRBD2. V lost 2 bases to trimming and J lost 9 bases; unmatched junction nucleotides: 4. There are 12 residues in the CDR3. Germline loops: CDR1 GTSNPN, CDR2 SVGIG (reference sequence). The CDR3 spells CAWSLGTSSQYF. CDR3 DNA: TGTGCCTGGAGTCTCGGGACTAGCTCCCAGTACTTC. Drawing the rest from reference TRBV30 and TRBJ2-5, the complete variable domain is SQTIHQWPATLVQPVGSPLSLECTVEGTSNPNLYWYRQAAGRGLQLLFYSVGIGQISSEVPQNLSASRPQDRQFILSSKKLLLSDSGFYLCAWSLGTSSQYFGPGTRLLVL.

This clonotype was counted ten times or more. V usage is TRBV7-3 and J usage is TRBJ2-3, with a tentative D call TRBD2 (5 bases). CDR1 SGHTA and CDR2 FQGTGA come from the germline V gene. V was trimmed by 2 bases and J by 2 bases, leaving 8 bases between them. The CDR3 runs to 14 residues. Here the CDR3 reads CASSLERFTDTQYF. In DNA form, the CDR3 reads TGTGCCAGCAGCTTAGAGCGGTTCACAGATACGCAGTATTTT.

This chain connects TRBV5-1 to TRBJ1-1; perhaps TRBD1 as D (6 bases). V dropped 2 bases and J dropped 1 base, with 9 bases sitting between them. Germline loops: CDR1 SGHRS, CDR2 YFSETQ. The CDR3 has 14 residues. DNA of the CDR3: TGCGCCAGCAGCTTCGGGACACAGAACACTGAAGCTTTCTTT. It codes for CASSFGTQNTEAFF.

This chain links TRBV7-9 with TRBJ2-3; D perhaps matches TRBD2 (6 bases). Germline V lookup: CDR1 SEHNR, CDR2 FQNEAQ (reference sequence). The CDR3 extends over 15 amino acids. V was shortened by 5 bases and J by 5 bases, with 17 bases between the two germline ends. DNA of the CDR3: TGTGCCAGCAGCCCCGGGGGATTGCGGAAAGATACGCAGTATTTT. It encodes CASSPGGLRKDTQYF. Full variable domain (missing parts from reference TRBV7-9 and TRBJ2-3): DTGVSQNPRHKITKRGQNVTFRCDPISEHNRLYWYRQTLGQGPEFLTYFQNEAQLEKSRLLSDRFSAERPKGSFSTLEIQRTEQGDSAMYLCASSPGGLRKDTQYFGPGTRLTVL.